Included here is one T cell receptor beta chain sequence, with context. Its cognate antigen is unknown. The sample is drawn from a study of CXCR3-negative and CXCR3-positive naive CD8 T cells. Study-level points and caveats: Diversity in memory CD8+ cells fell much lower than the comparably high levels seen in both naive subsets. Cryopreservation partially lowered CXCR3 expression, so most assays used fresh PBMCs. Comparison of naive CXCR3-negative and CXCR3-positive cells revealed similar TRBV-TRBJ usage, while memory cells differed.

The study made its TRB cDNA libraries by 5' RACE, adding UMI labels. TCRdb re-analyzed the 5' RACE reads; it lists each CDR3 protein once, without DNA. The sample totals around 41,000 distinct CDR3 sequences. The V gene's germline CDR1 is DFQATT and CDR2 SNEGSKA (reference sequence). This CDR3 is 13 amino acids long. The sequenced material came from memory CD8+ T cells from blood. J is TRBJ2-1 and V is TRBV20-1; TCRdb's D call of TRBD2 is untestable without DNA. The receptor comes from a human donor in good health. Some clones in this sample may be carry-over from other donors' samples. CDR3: CSAGQLAYNEQFF.